The next 8 T cell receptor beta chains were all read from a single sample in a study of long-term antiretroviral therapy in people with HIV. With survey level as its setting, the immunoSEQ assay was v3.0. The method was immunoSEQ multiplex PCR; TCRdb's version includes in-frame clones alone and lacks a portion of them. This sample has tens of thousands of clones; roughly 88% occur once, and the top ten carry about 20%. The sample consisted of unsorted PBMCs, taken 0.1 years before starting antiretroviral therapy. These receptors came from a man in his late teens or twenties with HIV.

V is TRBV30 and J is TRBJ1-1; TRBD1 matches at 8 bases. Germline values: CDR1 GTSNPN, CDR2 SVGIG (reference sequence). The CDR3 runs 13 residues. Germline trimming cut 0 bases from V and 6 bases from J; bases unmatched to any gene: 3. This chain's CDR3 is CAWSVSGGAEAFF. The CDR3, as DNA: TGTGCCTGGAGTGTATCAGGGGGCGCTGAAGCTTTCTTT. Together with reference TRBV30 and TRBJ1-1, the CDR3 gives the full variable domain: SQTIHQWPATLVQPVGSPLSLECTVEGTSNPNLYWYRQAAGRGLQLLFYSVGIGQISSEVPQNLSASRPQDRQFILSSKKLLLSDSGFYLCAWSVSGGAEAFFGQGTRLTVV.

The rearrangement links TRBV9 to TRBJ1-1; the D is unclear. The V gene's germline CDR1 is SGDLS and CDR2 YYNGEE. Trimming took 2 bases from V and 0 from J, leaving 14 bases between them. This CDR3 comprises 16 residues. In DNA form, the CDR3 reads TGTGCCAGCAGCGTGATGCCCCCGGGGATGAACACTGAAGCTTTCTTT. The encoded protein is CASSVMPPGMNTEAFF.

This clone was seen more than once but under ten times. The genes are TRBV28 and TRBJ1-5; D ambiguous. Germline V gene lookup returns CDR1 MDHEN and CDR2 SYDVKM. V was shortened by 7 bases and J by 6 bases, with 19 bases between the two germline ends. CDR3 length equals 15 residues. The CDR3 is CASTSFGPGVQPQHF. CDR3 coding DNA: TGTGCCAGCACCAGTTTTGGGCCCGGGGTTCAGCCCCAGCATTTT.

This clone is termed medium-sized. This sequence joins TRBV7-8 and TRBJ1-4; D unclear. Germline values: CDR1 SGHVS, CDR2 FQNEAQ. The CDR3 is 15 amino acids. V lost 5 bases to trimming and J lost 0 bases, with 10 bases between them. The CDR3 region is CASSAGLATNEKLFF. CDR3 bases: TGTGCCAGCAGCGCCGGCCTTGCAACTAATGAAAAACTGTTTTTT. Supplemented by reference TRBV7-8 and TRBJ1-4, the full variable domain reads GAGVSQSPRYKVAKRGQDVALRCDPISGHVSLFWYQQALGQGPEFLTYFQNEAQLDKSGLPSDRFFAERPEGSVSTLKIQRTQQEDSAVYLCASSAGLATNEKLFFGSGTQLSVL.

By share of the sample, this clone is medium-sized. The genes are TRBV5-4 and TRBJ2-1; D call uncertain. V was pared by 1 base and J by 8 bases, with 13 bases between. Germline lookup yields CDR1 SGHNT and CDR2 YYREEE (reference sequence). The CDR3 runs 14 residues. CDR3 bases: TGTGCCAGCAGCTTGTCCCTCCGGTTGGATGAGCAGTTCTTC. It specifies CASSLSLRLDEQFF.

The chain is built from TRBV30 and TRBJ1-2; 10 nucleotides align to TRBD1. The junction had 4 bases not matched to a gene; V was cut back by 7 bases and J by 5 bases. This CDR3 region has 12 residues. Germline CDR1 reads GTSNPN; CDR2 reads SVGIG (reference sequence). CDR3 nucleotide sequence: TGTGCCTCGGGACAGGGGAGATATGGCTACACCTTC. Amino acids: CASGQGRYGYTF.

V and J are TRBV9 and TRBJ1-4; D is possibly TRBD1 (5 bases). CDR3 size: 15 residues. CDR1 SGDLS and CDR2 YYNGEE come from the germline V gene. V lost 0 bases and J 7 bases, leaving 13 bases between the germline ends. For the CDR3, the DNA is TGTGCCAGCAGCGTAGATGAAGGGGACGGTGAAAAACTGTTTTTT. Encoded protein: CASSVDEGDGEKLFF.

The chain carries TRBV27 and TRBJ2-7; no clear D gene. From germline, CDR1 is MNHEY and CDR2 SMNVEV (reference sequence). V gave up 3 bases and J gave up 0 bases, with 12 bases separating them. The CDR3 consists of 15 residues. Here the CDR3 DNA reads TGTGCCAGCAGTTTCACCCCATACAACTCCTACGAGCAGTACTTC. Translating it yields CASSFTPYNSYEQYF.